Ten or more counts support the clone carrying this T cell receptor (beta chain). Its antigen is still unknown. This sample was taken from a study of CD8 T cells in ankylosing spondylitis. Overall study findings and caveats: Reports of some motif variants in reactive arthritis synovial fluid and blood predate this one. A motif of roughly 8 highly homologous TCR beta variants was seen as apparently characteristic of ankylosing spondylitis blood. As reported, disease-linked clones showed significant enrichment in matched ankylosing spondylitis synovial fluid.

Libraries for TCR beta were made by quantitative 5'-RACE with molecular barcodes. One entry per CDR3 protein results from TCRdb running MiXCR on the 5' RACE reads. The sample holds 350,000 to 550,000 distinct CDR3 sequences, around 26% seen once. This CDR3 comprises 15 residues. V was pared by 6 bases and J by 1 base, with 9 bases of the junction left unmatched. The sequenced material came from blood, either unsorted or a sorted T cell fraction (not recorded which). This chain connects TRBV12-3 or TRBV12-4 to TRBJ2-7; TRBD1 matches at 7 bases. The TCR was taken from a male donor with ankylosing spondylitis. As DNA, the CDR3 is TGTGCCAGCAGCCTGGCCCAACAGGGGTCCTACGAGCAGTACTTC. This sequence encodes CASSLAQQGSYEQYF.